This TCR beta chain comes out of a study of CD8+ T cells in alopecia areata. Study details: Tofacitinib therapy took 6 to 18 months; 6 months off drug came after.

Specimens obtained from alopecia areata patients comprised lesional scalp punch biopsies and peripheral blood. RNA extraction and reverse transcription yielded cDNA as sequencing template. This table comes from immunoSEQ multiplex PCR, and its TCRdb copy is limited to in-frame clones, with some not included. Of more than 95,000 clones in the sample, roughly two fifths were seen once. Sequencing used CD4+ T cells sorted from blood. The clonotype was recovered from a human donor with alopecia areata.

For the CDR3, the DNA is TGTGCCAGCAGAGCCGAGAACTATGGCTACACCTTC. This gives the protein CASRAENYGYTF. The chain joins TRBV6-5 to TRBJ1-2; D call uncertain. This CDR3 comprises 12 residues. V was pared by 6 bases and J by 2 bases, with 7 bases between. Germline-derived CDR1 and CDR2 are MNHEY and SVGAGI.